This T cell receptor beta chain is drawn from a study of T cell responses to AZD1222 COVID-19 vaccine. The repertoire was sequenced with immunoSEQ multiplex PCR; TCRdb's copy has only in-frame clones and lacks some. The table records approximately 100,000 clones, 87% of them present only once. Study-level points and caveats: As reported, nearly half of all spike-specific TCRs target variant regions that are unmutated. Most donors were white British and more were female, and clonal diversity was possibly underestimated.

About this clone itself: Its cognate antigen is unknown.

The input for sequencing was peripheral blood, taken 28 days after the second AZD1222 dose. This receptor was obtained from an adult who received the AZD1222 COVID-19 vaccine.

The CDR3 DNA reads TGTGCCAGCAGCCCGGCCCAGGGACGGAGCAAAAACATTCAGTACTTC. Protein: CASSPAQGRSKNIQYF. V usage is TRBV5-4 and J usage is TRBJ2-4; D is tentatively TRBD1 or TRBD2 (5 bases each). V was cut by 4 bases and J by 3 bases, with 17 bases left in between. This CDR3 comprises 16 residues. The V gene's germline CDR1 is SGHNT and CDR2 YYREEE (reference sequence).